In its sample, the clone carrying this T cell receptor (beta chain) was seen once. The germline V gene encodes CDR1 MGHRA and CDR2 YSYEKL. The CDR3 is 15 residues long. Trimming left V 4 bases short and J 1 base short, with 14 bases between. Some clones are missing from TCRdb's copy, which holds only in-frame ones; the method was immunoSEQ multiplex PCR. There are 90,000 to 150,000 clones in the sample; roughly nine tenths occur only once, and more than 0.45% lies in the top ten. These data originate in a study of Tregs in tolerant kidney transplant recipients. The clonotype was recovered from a human donor in good health. The specimen sequenced was CD4+ T cells from blood. The V and J genes are TRBV4-1 and TRBJ2-7, with D tentatively TRBD1 (5 bases). CDR3 DNA: TGCGCCAGCAGCCCCATCCCAGGGTCTTCCTACGAGCAGTACTTC. Residues: CASSPIPGSSYEQYF.